A single TCR beta chain is shown here with its context. Antigen specificity is unknown. The sample originates from a study of beta chain features in type 1 diabetes. Study-wide results and caveats: In comparison with healthy donors, patients had naive, central memory and Treg TCRB repertoires that appeared more similar. Shorter TCRB CDR3s, moderately but significantly so, were found in Type 1 diabetes patients in all four CD4+ subsets.

The ends lost 0 bases at V and 5 bases at J; junction bases unmatched: 6. Germline loops: CDR1 SGHNT, CDR2 YYREEE (reference sequence). This CDR3 contains 16 residues. Isolated RNA was reverse transcribed in full, so expressed TCRB transcripts were sequenced. Only in-frame clones appear in the TCRdb table, and some are missing; sequencing was by immunoSEQ multiplex PCR. The table lists roughly 730,000 clones, around 15% of them singletons. The sample comprised naive CD4+ T cells from blood. This TCR came from a man aged 18-30 years with type 1 diabetes. The V gene is TRBV5-4, the J gene TRBJ2-2, with TRBD1 identical over 8 bases. The CDR3 protein is CASSLVQGGRTGELFF. The CDR3 DNA is TGTGCCAGCAGCTTGGTACAGGGGGGCCGAACCGGGGAGCTGTTTTTT.